This T cell receptor beta chain was identified in a study of cytomegalovirus exposure and HLA in healthy donors. Study context: A subsequent analysis reported that the roughly 120 validation repertoires were produced on the same platform that had also been used for the 550 to 750 first-cohort repertoires. General study points: The study flagged some 180 TCR beta chains as cytomegalovirus-associated. Among TCR sequences, most were rare, though some public TCRs appeared in many donors. A subsequent analysis found that TCR clusters from the first cohort also tended to co-occur in the approximately 130 validation repertoires, with around 94% of cluster scores above 0.

CDR1 is SGHRS, CDR2 YFSETQ, per germline. V was pared by 4 bases and J by 7 bases, with 20 bases between. This CDR3 comprises 15 residues. Assay used: immunoSEQ multiplex PCR; TCRdb lists only in-frame clones, some missing. Of about 130,000 clones listed, about 94% are singletons. As regards this clone: Its antigen is unknown.

V usage is TRBV5-1 and J usage is TRBJ1-2; D possibly corresponds to TRBD1 (5 bases). The TCR was taken from a man aged 18 to 29 in good health and CMV-seropositive. Source material: PBMCs. The CDR3 sequence is CASSHLVGGWRGYTF. As DNA, the CDR3 is TGCGCCAGCAGCCACCTCGTTGGGGGGTGGCGTGGCTACACCTTC.